These 25 T cell receptor beta chains originate from one sample sequenced in a study of blood T cell repertoires in COVID-19. The method was immunoSEQ multiplex PCR; TCRdb's version includes in-frame clones alone and lacks a portion of them. The repertoire includes roughly 180,000 clones, approximately 86% of them detected once, and around 8.2% sits in the top ten. The sample was peripheral blood. The receptor source for this set is a man aged 55 to 70 with acute or convalescent COVID-19.

The chain has TRBV6-5 and TRBJ2-5; D is ambiguous. The CDR3 consists of 14 residues. Trimming left V 6 bases short and J 5 bases short, with 16 bases between. Per the germline V gene, CDR1 is MNHEY and CDR2 is SVGAGI. CDR3 in DNA: TGTGCCAGCAGAGCCCTTTTTGTATCGGAGACCCAGTACTTC. As protein: CASRALFVSETQYF.

This chain links TRBV24-1 with TRBJ2-5, with D perhaps TRBD1 (5 bases). This CDR3 has 17 amino acids. CDR1 and CDR2 from the germline V gene are KGHDR and SFDVKD. Trimming left V 0 bases short and J 0 bases short, with 13 bases between. CDR3 protein: CATSDLGSGPYQETQYF. The CDR3 coding sequence is TGTGCCACCAGTGATTTGGGGTCAGGGCCCTACCAAGAGACCCAGTACTTC.

This chain uses TRBV27 with TRBJ2-2, with TRBD2 as a possible D gene (5 bases). V lost 7 bases to trimming and J lost 0 bases, with 12 bases between them. The CDR3 runs 15 residues. The germline V gene encodes CDR1 MNHEY and CDR2 SMNVEV (reference sequence). The DNA for the CDR3 is TGTGCCAGCATGCCGTGGGAGCCGAACACCGGGGAGCTGTTTTTT. This translates into CASMPWEPNTGELFF.

V and J are TRBV19 and TRBJ1-3; D remains unclear. The germline V gene encodes CDR1 LNHDA and CDR2 SQIVND (reference sequence). V lost 2 bases and J 0 bases, leaving 5 bases between the germline ends. The CDR3 totals 14 residues. In DNA, the CDR3 is TGTGCCAGTAGTATAACCGGCTCTGGAAACACCATATATTTT. This sequence encodes CASSITGSGNTIYF.

In this sample, this clone turned up once. The CDR3 DNA is TGTGCCAGCAGTGTTCGGCAGGACTATGGCTACACCTTC. It codes for CASSVRQDYGYTF. The gene calls are TRBV2 and TRBJ1-2; D is uncertain. Per the germline V gene, CDR1 is SNHLY and CDR2 is FYNNEI. This CDR3 has 13 residues. Between the trimmed V and J ends, which lost 4 bases and 3 bases, there was a span of 9 bases.

V is TRBV19 and J is TRBJ1-2; the D gene is possibly TRBD1 (5 bases). The length of the CDR3 is 15 residues. Germline lookup yields CDR1 LNHDA and CDR2 SQIVND (reference sequence). Trimming pared 6 bases from V and 1 base from J, leaving 15 bases between. The CDR3 spells CASSPTDEHNYGYTF. The CDR3 DNA reads as TGTGCCAGTAGCCCGACAGACGAGCATAACTATGGCTACACCTTC. The variable domain in full, completed from reference TRBV19 and TRBJ1-2, reads DGGITQSPKYLFRKEGQNVTLSCEQNLNHDAMYWYRQDPGQGLRLIYYSQIVNDFQKGDIAEGYSVSREKKESFPLTVTSAQKNPTAFYLCASSPTDEHNYGYTFGSGTRLTVV.

V and J are TRBV9 and TRBJ1-1; D might be TRBD1 (5 bases). The length of the CDR3 is 15 residues. Trimming pared 0 bases from V and 4 bases from J, leaving 13 bases between. Germline CDR1 and CDR2: SGDLS and YYNGEE. This CDR3 is CASSVDPAGGTEAFF. CDR3 coding DNA: TGTGCCAGCAGCGTAGACCCCGCCGGGGGCACTGAAGCTTTCTTT.

The chain carries TRBV9 and TRBJ1-4, with D possibly being TRBD1 (6 bases). CDR3 length: 13 amino acids. Per the germline V gene, CDR1 is SGDLS and CDR2 is YYNGEE. The germline V and J ends were trimmed by 3 bases and 14 bases, with 17 bases remaining between them. The CDR3 here is CASSEGRRDRLFF. In DNA form, the CDR3 reads TGTGCCAGCAGCGAGGGAAGACGAGACAGGCTGTTTTTT.

This chain connects TRBV7-9 to TRBJ2-1; 10 positions agree with TRBD2. Germline CDR1 is SEHNR and CDR2 is FQNEAQ (reference sequence). This CDR3 comprises 16 residues. The ends lost 5 bases at V and 9 bases at J; junction bases unmatched: 13. The CDR3 nucleotides are TGTGCCAGCAGCCCGCGGGGAGCGGGAGGGCTCCCTGAGCAGTTCTTC. Amino acid sequence: CASSPRGAGGLPEQFF.

This rearrangement joins TRBV7-9 to TRBJ1-1; 9 bases are shared with TRBD1. CDR3 length equals 12 residues. Germline CDR1 and CDR2: SEHNR and FQNEAQ (reference sequence). Trimming cost V 5 bases and J 12 bases; bases outside gene matches: 7. The CDR3 bases are TGTGCCAGCAGCCCGGGACAGGGATCAACTTTCTTT. Translated: CASSPGQGSTFF.

The chain has TRBV3-1 (or the pseudogene TRBV3-2) and TRBJ2-7; D might be TRBD2 (6 bases). This CDR3 has 13 amino acids. Between the trimmed V and J ends, which lost 6 bases and 7 bases, there was a span of 16 bases. Germline lookup yields CDR1 LGHDT and CDR2 YNNKEL (reference sequence). The CDR3 region has the DNA TGTGCCAGCAGTTCAAAACTGGGGGGAGAGCAGTACTTC. As protein: CASSSKLGGEQYF.

V gene TRBV9 combines with J gene TRBJ2-5, with D possibly being TRBD2 (6 bases). Trimming pared 0 bases from V and 3 bases from J, leaving 9 bases between. This CDR3 spans 14 amino acids. Germline-derived CDR1 and CDR2 are SGDLS and YYNGEE. This CDR3 is CASSVGWGEETQYF. The CDR3 region has the DNA TGTGCCAGCAGCGTAGGCTGGGGGGAAGAGACCCAGTACTTC.

A single count supports this clone. The genes are TRBV28 and TRBJ1-2, with D hard to call. The V end was cut by 2 bases, the J end by 0 bases, with 7 bases between. In germline, CDR1 is MDHEN, CDR2 SYDVKM. The CDR3 consists of 14 residues. The CDR3 nucleotides read TGTGCCAGCAGTTTAATCGGTGCTAACTATGGCTACACCTTC. It yields the protein CASSLIGANYGYTF.

The V call is TRBV2, the J call TRBJ2-3; 9 bases align to TRBD1. This CDR3 spans 14 amino acids. V lost 10 bases, J lost 1 base, and 6 bases stayed unmatched. Germline CDR1 and CDR2: SNHLY and FYNNEI. DNA of the CDR3: TGTGCCACCCACAGGGGGCTGGGCACAGATACGCAGTATTTT. Protein sequence: CATHRGLGTDTQYF.

The V call is TRBV12-3 or TRBV12-4, the J call TRBJ1-3, with D tentatively TRBD1 (6 bases). V was clipped by 6 bases and J by 2 bases, with 8 bases between them. The CDR3 is 13 amino acids. The chain's CDR3 is CASRAGAGNTIYF. CDR3 coding DNA: TGTGCCAGCAGAGCAGGGGCTGGAAACACCATATATTTT.

The CDR3 here is CASSPNRGEAFF. CDR3 in DNA: TGTGCCAGCAGCCCTAATCGAGGTGAAGCTTTCTTT. The chain links TRBV3-1 (or the pseudogene TRBV3-2) to TRBJ1-1, with D unclear. Trimming cost V 4 bases and J 7 bases, with 10 bases left between them. The CDR3 loop spans 12 amino acids. Per the germline V gene, CDR1 is LGHDT and CDR2 is YNNKEL (reference sequence).

This rearrangement joins TRBV5-1 to TRBJ1-1, with TRBD1 matching 10 bases. This CDR3 spans 15 amino acids. From germline, CDR1 is SGHRS and CDR2 YFSETQ. J lost 0 bases, V lost 4 bases, and 3 bases had no gene match. The CDR3 nucleotides read TGCGCCAGCAGCGGGACAGGGGACATGAACACTGAAGCTTTCTTT. Protein sequence: CASSGTGDMNTEAFF.

The genes are TRBV28 and TRBJ2-7; maybe TRBD1 (5 bases). Germline values: CDR1 MDHEN, CDR2 SYDVKM. This CDR3 has 14 residues. Trimming cost V 5 bases and J 0 bases, with 11 bases left between them. The CDR3 sequence: CASSATGSSYEQYF. The CDR3 bases are TGTGCCAGCAGTGCCACAGGTTCCTCCTACGAGCAGTACTTC.

This chain connects TRBV7-3 to TRBJ2-1, with 7 bases identical to TRBD2. V was pared by 1 base and J by 7 bases, with 10 bases of the junction left unmatched. CDR1 and CDR2 from the germline V gene are SGHTA and FQGTGA. This CDR3 has 16 residues. CDR3 bases: TGTGCCAGCAGCTTAAACCGGGCTAGCGGAGGGAATGAGCAGTTCTTC. Its protein is CASSLNRASGGNEQFF.

The V and J genes are TRBV5-1 and TRBJ2-2; 8 bases align to TRBD1. The V gene's germline CDR1 is SGHRS and CDR2 YFSETQ. The J segment lost 1 base and the V segment lost 4 bases, leaving 3 bases of the junction unmatched. This CDR3 region has 15 residues. CDR3 region: CASSPGQENTGELFF. In DNA form, the CDR3 reads TGCGCCAGCAGCCCGGGACAGGAGAACACCGGGGAGCTGTTTTTT.

V is TRBV5-1 and J is TRBJ2-7; a possible D gene is TRBD1 (5 bases). The germline CDR1 and CDR2 sequences are SGHRS and YFSETQ. Trimming cost V 0 bases and J 6 bases, with 10 bases left between them. CDR3 size: 13 residues. The CDR3 bases are TGCGCCAGCAGCTTGGGACAGAAGGGCGAGCAGTACTTC. Its translation: CASSLGQKGEQYF.

V gene TRBV2 combines with J gene TRBJ2-1; the match to TRBD2 covers 10 bases. With V trimmed by 4 bases and J by 3 bases, 6 bases remained unmatched. The CDR3 runs to 16 residues. Germline V gives CDR1 SNHLY, CDR2 FYNNEI. The CDR3 here is CASSGETSGVYNEQFF. The CDR3 DNA sequence: TGTGCCAGCAGTGGGGAAACTAGCGGGGTCTACAATGAGCAGTTCTTC. Using reference TRBV2 and TRBJ2-1 for the parts outside the CDR3, the full variable domain is EPEVTQTPSHQVTQMGQEVILRCVPISNHLYFYWYRQILGQKVEFLVSFYNNEISEKSEIFDDQFSVERPDGSNFTLKIRSTKLEDSAMYFCASSGETSGVYNEQFFGPGTRLTVL.

The rearrangement joins TRBV28 to TRBJ1-2; possibly TRBD1 for D (6 bases). CDR1 is MDHEN, CDR2 SYDVKM, per germline. The CDR3 consists of 13 residues. Deletions cut 6 bases from V and 7 bases from J, with 15 bases between. CDR3 nucleotide sequence: TGTGCCAGCAGATCAACAGGGATACTTGGCTACACCTTC. This codes for CASRSTGILGYTF.

V usage is TRBV4-2 and J usage is TRBJ2-7, with 10 bases aligning to TRBD2. The trim removed 3 bases at V and 7 bases at J, leaving 9 bases unmatched. The CDR3 spans 15 residues. CDR1 is LGHNA and CDR2 is YNFKEQ in the germline V gene. The CDR3 reads CASSQESGRVWEQYF. CDR3 nucleotides: TGTGCCAGCAGCCAGGAAAGCGGGAGGGTCTGGGAGCAGTACTTC.

Written as DNA, the CDR3 is TGTGCCAGCTCACCTCGGACAGGCATCTCTGGGGCCAACGTCCTGACTTTC. It yields the protein CASSPRTGISGANVLTF. The genes are TRBV18 and TRBJ2-6; TRBD1 matches 7 bases. Trimming took 3 bases from V and 0 from J; bases not matched to a gene: 5. Germline V lookup: CDR1 KGHSH, CDR2 LQKENI. The CDR3 has 17 amino acids.